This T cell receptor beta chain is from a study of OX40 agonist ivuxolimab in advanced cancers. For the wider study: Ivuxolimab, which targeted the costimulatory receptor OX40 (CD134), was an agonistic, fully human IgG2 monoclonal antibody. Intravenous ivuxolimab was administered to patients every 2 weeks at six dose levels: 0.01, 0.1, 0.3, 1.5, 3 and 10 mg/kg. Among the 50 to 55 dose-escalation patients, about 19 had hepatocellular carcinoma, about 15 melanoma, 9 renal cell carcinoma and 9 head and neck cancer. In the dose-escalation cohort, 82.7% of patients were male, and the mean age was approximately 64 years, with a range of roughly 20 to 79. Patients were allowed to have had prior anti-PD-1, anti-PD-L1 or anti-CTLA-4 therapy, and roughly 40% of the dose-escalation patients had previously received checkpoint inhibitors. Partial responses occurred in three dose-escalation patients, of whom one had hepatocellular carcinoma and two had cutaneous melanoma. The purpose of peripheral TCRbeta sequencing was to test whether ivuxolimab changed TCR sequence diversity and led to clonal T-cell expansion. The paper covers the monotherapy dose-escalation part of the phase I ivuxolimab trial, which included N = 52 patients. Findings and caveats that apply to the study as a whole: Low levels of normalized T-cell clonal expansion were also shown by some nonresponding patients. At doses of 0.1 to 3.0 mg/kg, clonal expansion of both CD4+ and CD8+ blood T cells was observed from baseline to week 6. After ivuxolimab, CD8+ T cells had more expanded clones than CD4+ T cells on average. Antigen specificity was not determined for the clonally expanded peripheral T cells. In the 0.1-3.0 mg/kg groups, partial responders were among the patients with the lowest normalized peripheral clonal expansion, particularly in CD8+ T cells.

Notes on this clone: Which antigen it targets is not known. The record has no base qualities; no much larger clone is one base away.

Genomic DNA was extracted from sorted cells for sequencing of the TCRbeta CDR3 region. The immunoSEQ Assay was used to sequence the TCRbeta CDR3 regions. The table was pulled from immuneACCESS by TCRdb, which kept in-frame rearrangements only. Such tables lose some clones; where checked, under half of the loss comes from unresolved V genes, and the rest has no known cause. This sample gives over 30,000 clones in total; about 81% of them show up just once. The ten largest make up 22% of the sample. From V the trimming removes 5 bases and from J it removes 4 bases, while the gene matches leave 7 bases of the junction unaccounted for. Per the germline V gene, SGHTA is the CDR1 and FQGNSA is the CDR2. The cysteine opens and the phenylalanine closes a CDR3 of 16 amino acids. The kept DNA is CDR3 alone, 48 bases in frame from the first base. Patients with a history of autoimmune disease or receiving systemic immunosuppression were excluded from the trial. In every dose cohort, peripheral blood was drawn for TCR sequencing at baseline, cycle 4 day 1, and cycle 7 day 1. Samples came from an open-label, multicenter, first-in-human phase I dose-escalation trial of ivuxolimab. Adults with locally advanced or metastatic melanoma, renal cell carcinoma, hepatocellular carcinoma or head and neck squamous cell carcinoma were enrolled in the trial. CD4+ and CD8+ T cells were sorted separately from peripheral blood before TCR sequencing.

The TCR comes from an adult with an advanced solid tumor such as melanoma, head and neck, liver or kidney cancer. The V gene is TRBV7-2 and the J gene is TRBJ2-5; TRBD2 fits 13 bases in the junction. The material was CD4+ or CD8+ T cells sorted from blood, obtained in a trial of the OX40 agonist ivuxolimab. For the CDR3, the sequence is CASSPWTSGGRETQYF. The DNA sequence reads TGTGCCAGCAGCCCATGGACTAGCGGGGGTCGAGAGACCCAGTACTTC.